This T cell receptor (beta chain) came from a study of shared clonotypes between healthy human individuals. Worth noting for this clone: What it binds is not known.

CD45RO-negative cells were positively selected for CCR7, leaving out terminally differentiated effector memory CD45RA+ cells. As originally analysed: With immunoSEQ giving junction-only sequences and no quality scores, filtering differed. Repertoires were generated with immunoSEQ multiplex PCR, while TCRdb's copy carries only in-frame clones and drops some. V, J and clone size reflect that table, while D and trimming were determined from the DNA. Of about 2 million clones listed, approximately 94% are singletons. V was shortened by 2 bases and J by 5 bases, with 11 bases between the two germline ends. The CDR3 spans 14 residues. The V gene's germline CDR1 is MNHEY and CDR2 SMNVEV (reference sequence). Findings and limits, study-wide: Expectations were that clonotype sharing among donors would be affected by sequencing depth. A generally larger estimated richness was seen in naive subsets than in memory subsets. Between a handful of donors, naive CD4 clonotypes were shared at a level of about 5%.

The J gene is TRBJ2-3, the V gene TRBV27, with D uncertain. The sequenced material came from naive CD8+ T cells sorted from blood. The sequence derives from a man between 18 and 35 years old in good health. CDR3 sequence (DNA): TGTGCCAGCAGTTTAGGGGTCTGGAGAGATACGCAGTATTTT. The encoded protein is CASSLGVWRDTQYF.